The present entry profiles one T cell receptor beta chain with its context. The data are from a study of cytomegalovirus exposure and HLA in healthy donors. This PCR relied on a set of 60 Vbeta primers and 13 Jbeta primers. Sequencing was performed with immunoSEQ multiplex PCR; in TCRdb, only in-frame clones are kept and a portion is missing. The table has 160,000 or so clones, about 80% seen once. The clonotype was recovered from a woman aged 45-59 years in good health and CMV-seronegative. Material for sequencing was PBMCs.

The CDR3 protein is CASSLQGGDGYTF. The CDR3 nucleotides read TGTGCCAGCAGCTTACAGGGGGGGGATGGCTACACCTTC. The chain combines TRBV5-4 with TRBJ1-2; the match to TRBD1 covers 8 bases. V lost 2 bases to trimming and J lost 6 bases; unmatched junction nucleotides: 3. The CDR3 is 13 amino acids. The germline gives CDR1 SGHNT, CDR2 YYREEE (reference sequence). Supplemented by reference TRBV5-4 and TRBJ1-2, the full variable domain reads ETGVTQSPTHLIKTRGQQVTLRCSSQSGHNTVSWYQQALGQGPQFIFQYYREEENGRGNFPPRFSGLQFPNYSSELNVNALELDDSALYLCASSLQGGDGYTFGSGTRLTVV.